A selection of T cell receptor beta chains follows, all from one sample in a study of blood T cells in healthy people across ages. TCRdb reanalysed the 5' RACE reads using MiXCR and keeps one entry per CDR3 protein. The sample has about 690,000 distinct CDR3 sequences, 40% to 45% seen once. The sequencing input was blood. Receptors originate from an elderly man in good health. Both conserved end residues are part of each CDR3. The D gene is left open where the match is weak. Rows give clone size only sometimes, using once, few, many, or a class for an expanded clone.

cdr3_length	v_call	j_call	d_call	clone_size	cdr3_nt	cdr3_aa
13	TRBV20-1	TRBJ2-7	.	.	TGCAGTGCTAGTTTCCCCACCTCCTACGAGCAGTACTTC	CSASFPTSYEQYF
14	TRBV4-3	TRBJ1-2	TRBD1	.	TGCGCCAGCAGCCAAGATGGGACAGGGTATGGCTACACCTTC	CASSQDGTGYGYTF
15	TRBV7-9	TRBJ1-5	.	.	TGTGCCAGCAGCTTGGCAGGGAGGAAGGATGAGCCCCAGCATTTT	CASSLAGRKDEPQHF
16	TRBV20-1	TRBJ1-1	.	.	TGCAGTGCTAGAGATGATCGGGGGGCAGGGAACACTGAAGCTTTCTTT	CSARDDRGAGNTEAFF
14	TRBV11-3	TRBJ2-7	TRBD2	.	TGTGCCAGCAGCCCCTCGGGACTAACCTACGAGCAGTACTTC	CASSPSGLTYEQYF
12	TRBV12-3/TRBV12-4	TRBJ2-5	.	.	TGTGACAGCCGGGGGAGTGCAGAGACCCAGTACTTC	CDSRGSAETQYF
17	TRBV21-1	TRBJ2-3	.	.	TGTGCCAGCAGCAAATCGAATTCGGGGGACAGCACAGATACGCAGTATTTT	CASSKSNSGDSTDTQYF
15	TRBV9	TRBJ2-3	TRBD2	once	TGCGCCAGCAGCGTAGGGGACTATGACACAGATACGCAGTATTTT	CASSVGDYDTDTQYF
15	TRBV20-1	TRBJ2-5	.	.	TGCAGTGTCTTGCAGGTGGATTTTTCGTCAGAGACCCAGTACTTC	CSVLQVDFSSETQYF
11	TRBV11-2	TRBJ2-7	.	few	TGTGCCGCGGGGGCGCATTACGAGCAGTACTTC	CAAGAHYEQYF
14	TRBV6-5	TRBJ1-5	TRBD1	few	TGCGCCAGCAGCCCCGGACAGGGACGACAGCCCCAGCATTTT	CASSPGQGRQPQHF
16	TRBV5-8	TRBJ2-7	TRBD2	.	TGTGCCAGCAGCTTGAAGAGGGCTAGCGGGGGCCCCAAGCAGTACTTC	CASSLKRASGGPKQYF
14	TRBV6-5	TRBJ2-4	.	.	TGTGCCAGCAGTCAACATGCCAGCCTGGACATTCAGTACTTC	CASSQHASLDIQYF
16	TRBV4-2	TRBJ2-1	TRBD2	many	TGTGCCAGCAGCCAAGATTCTAGCGGGAGGACCTGGGAGCAGTTCTTC	CASSQDSSGRTWEQFF
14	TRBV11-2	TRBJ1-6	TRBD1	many	TGTGCCAGCAGCTCAAACAGGGGGCCTTCACCCCTCCACTTT	CASSSNRGPSPLHF
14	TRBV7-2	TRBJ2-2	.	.	TGTGCCAGCAGCGCTGGACTATACACCGGGGAGCTGTTTTTT	CASSAGLYTGELFF
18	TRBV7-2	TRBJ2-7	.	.	TGTGCCAGCAGCTTAGTCCCCTACGCAGCGGGCAGCTCCTACGAGCAGTACTTC	CASSLVPYAAGSSYEQYF
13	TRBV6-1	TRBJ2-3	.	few	TGTGCCAGCAGCGAAGACCTGACAGATACGCAGTATTTT	CASSEDLTDTQYF
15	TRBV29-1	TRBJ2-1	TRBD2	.	TGCAGCGTTGCCAGACTAGCGGGAGGAGAGAATGAGCAGTTCTTC	CSVARLAGGENEQFF
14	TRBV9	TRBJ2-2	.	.	TGTGCCAGCAGCATTCGACAGTCCCCCGGGGAGCTGTTTTTT	CASSIRQSPGELFF
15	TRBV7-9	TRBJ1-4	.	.	TGTGCCAGCAGCGGGCGTGGACCCGCTAATGAAAAACTGTTTTTT	CASSGRGPANEKLFF
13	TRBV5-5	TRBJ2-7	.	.	TGTGCCAGCAGTGGAAGAGCGATCGACGAGCAGTACTTC	CASSGRAIDEQYF
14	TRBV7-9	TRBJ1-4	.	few	TGTGCCAGCAGCTTTCAGGAAACTAATGAAAAACTGTTTTTT	CASSFQETNEKLFF
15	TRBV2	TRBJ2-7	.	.	TGTACCAGCAGTGAAATAAGTCCCAGGGGATACGAGCAGTACTTC	CTSSEISPRGYEQYF
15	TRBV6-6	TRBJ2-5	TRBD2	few	TGTGCCAGCAGTACCGCGGGGGGAGGACAAGAGACCCAGTACTTC	CASSTAGGGQETQYF
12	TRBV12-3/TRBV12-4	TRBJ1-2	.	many	TGTGCCAGCAGTTGGCGGGCAGGGAGCTACACCTTC	CASSWRAGSYTF
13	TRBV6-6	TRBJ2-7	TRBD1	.	TGTGCCTGCACGGGACAGGCGAACTACGAGCAGTACTTC	CACTGQANYEQYF
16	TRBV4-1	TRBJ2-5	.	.	TGCGCCAGCAGCCACGGACAGAGAACCATCGGGGAGACCCAGTACTTC	CASSHGQRTIGETQYF
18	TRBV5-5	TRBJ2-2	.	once	TGTGCCAGCAGCTTGGAAGGCAACCGGTTACCCGGCACCGGGGAGCTGTTTTTT	CASSLEGNRLPGTGELFF
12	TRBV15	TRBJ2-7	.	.	TGTGCCACCAGCAGAGATCGGGTAGGACGGTACTTC	CATSRDRVGRYF
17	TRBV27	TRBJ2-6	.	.	TGTGCCAGCACCGACGCGACAGGGAGGTCTGGGGCCGACGTCCTGACTTTC	CASTDATGRSGADVLTF
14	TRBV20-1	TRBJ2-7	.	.	TGCAGTGCCAACCCGGGGGCGGACTCCTACGAGCAGTACTTC	CSANPGADSYEQYF
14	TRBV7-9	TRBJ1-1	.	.	TGTGCCAGCAGCTTAGGGACCAGCAGCACTGAAGCTTTCTTT	CASSLGTSSTEAFF
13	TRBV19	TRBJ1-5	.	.	TGTGCCAGTAGTATCGTAGCAAATCAGCCCCAGCATTTT	CASSIVANQPQHF
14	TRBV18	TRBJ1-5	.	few	TGTGCCAGCTCACCAGAGGTGAGCAATCAGCCCCAGCATTTT	CASSPEVSNQPQHF
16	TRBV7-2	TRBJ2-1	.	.	TGTGCCAGCAGCTTTTCCCCAAGGGGGGCACGGAATGAGCAGTTCTTC	CASSFSPRGARNEQFF
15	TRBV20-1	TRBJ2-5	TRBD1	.	TGCAGTGCTAGAGTTCGGACAGGGGAGCACAATGAGCAGTACTTC	CSARVRTGEHNEQYF
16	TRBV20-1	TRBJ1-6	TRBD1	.	TGCAGTGCTAGACCCGGGACAGCTGACCTTAATTCACCCCTCCACTTT	CSARPGTADLNSPLHF
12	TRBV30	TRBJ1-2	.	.	TGTGCCTGGGAACAGCACAACTATGGCTACACCTTC	CAWEQHNYGYTF
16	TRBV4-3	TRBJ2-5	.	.	TGCGCCAGCAGCCAAGAAACAAGGCCACTCCAAGAGACCCAGTACTTC	CASSQETRPLQETQYF
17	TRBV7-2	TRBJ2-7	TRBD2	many	TGTGCCAGCAGCTTAGGTGCGGGGGGGGGCTACTCCTACGAGCAGTACTTC	CASSLGAGGGYSYEQYF
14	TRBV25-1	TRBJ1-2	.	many	TGTGCCAGCAGTGAATCATTGTTTAACTATGGCTACACCTTC	CASSESLFNYGYTF
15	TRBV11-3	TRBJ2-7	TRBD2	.	TGTGCCAGCAGCCCGGGACTAGCGGGAGTAAAAGAGCAGTACTTC	CASSPGLAGVKEQYF
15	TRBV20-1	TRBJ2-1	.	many	TGCAGTGCCGCCTCGAGCCGCCGGGCTCACAATGAGCAGTTCTTC	CSAASSRRAHNEQFF
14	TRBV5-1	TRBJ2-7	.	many	TGCGCCAGCTCCTCCGGGGGCAACTCCTACGAGCAGTACTTC	CASSSGGNSYEQYF
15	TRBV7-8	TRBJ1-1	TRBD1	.	TGTGCCAGCAGCACCGTACAGGGGCGGTCCGCTGAAGCTTTCTTT	CASSTVQGRSAEAFF
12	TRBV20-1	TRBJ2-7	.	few	TGCAGTGCTAGAGGGGGGGGGCGCGAGCAGTACTTC	CSARGGGREQYF
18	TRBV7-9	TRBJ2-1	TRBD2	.	TGTGCCAGCAGCTTAGTGACTGGCGGGGCGGGGGGGTACAATGAGCAGTTCTTC	CASSLVTGGAGGYNEQFF
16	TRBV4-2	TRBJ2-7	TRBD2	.	TGTGCCAGCAGCCAGGTAGCGGGGCGGCAAGCCTACGAGCAGTACTTC	CASSQVAGRQAYEQYF
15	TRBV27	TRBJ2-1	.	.	TGTGCCAGCAGTCGGCCGGGAGCCCCCTACAATGAGCAGTTCTTC	CASSRPGAPYNEQFF
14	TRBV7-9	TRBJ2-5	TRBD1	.	TGTGCCAGCAGCTCGACAGGGGGCGCAGAGACCCAGTACTTC	CASSSTGGAETQYF
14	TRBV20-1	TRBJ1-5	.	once	TGCAGTGCTAGAGATGGTACAGCCTATCAGCCCCAGCATTTT	CSARDGTAYQPQHF
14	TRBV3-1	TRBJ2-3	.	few	TGTGCCAGCAGCCGGGACCATAGTGCGGATACGCAGTATTTT	CASSRDHSADTQYF
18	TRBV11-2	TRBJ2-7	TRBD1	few	TGTGCCAGCAGCATCTCGGGGACAGGGGGCGTTAAGTCTTACGAGCAGTACTTC	CASSISGTGGVKSYEQYF
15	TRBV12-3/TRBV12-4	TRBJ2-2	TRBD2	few	TGTGCCAGCAGCCGGACTAGCGGGATCGGCGGGGAGCTGTTTTTT	CASSRTSGIGGELFF
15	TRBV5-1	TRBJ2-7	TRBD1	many	TGCGCCAGCAGCTTTAGGACAGGGATAACCTACGAGCAGTACTTC	CASSFRTGITYEQYF
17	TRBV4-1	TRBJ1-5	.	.	TGCGCCAGCAGCCAATCCGCAGAAAGGGATAGCAATCAGCCCCAGCATTTT	CASSQSAERDSNQPQHF
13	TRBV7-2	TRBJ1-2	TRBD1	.	TGTGCCAGCAGCTTAGGTAGACAGGGAGGCTACACCTTC	CASSLGRQGGYTF
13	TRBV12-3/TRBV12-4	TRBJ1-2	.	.	TGTGCCAGCAGCTTCAGGGCGGGCTATGGCTACACCTTC	CASSFRAGYGYTF
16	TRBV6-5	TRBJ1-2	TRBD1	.	TGTGCCAGCAGTTACCGCCCGGGACAGGGTAGAAATGGCTACACCTTC	CASSYRPGQGRNGYTF